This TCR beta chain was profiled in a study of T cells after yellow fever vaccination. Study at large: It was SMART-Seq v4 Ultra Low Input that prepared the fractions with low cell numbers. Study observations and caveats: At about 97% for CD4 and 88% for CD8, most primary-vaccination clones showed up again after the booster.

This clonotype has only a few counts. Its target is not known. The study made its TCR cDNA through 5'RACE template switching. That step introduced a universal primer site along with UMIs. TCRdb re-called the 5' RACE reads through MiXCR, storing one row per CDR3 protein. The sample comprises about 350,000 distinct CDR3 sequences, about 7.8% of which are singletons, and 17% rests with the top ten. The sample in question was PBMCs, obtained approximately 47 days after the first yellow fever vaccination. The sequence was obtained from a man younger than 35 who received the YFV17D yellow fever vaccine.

This chain's CDR3 is CASSRQLIYGYTF. CDR3 in DNA: TGTGCCAGCAGTCGACAGCTCATCTATGGCTACACCTTC. The rearrangement links TRBV12-3 or TRBV12-4 to TRBJ1-2, with D maybe TRBD1 (5 bases). Trimming stripped 5 bases from V and 4 bases from J, with 11 bases between. The CDR3 is 13 residues long.